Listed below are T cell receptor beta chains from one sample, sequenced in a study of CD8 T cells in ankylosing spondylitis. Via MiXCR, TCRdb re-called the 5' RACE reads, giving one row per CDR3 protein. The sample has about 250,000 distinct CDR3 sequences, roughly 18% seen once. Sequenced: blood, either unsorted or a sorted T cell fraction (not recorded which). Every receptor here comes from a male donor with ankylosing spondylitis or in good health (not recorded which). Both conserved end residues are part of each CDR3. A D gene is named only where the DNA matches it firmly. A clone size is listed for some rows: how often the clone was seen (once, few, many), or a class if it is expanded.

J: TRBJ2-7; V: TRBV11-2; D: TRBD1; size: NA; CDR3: CASSQVDRGFHEQYF; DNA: TGTGCCAGCAGCCAAGTGGACAGGGGGTTTCACGAGCAGTACTTC
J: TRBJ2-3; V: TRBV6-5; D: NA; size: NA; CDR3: CASSYSNSPDTQYF; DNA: TGTGCCAGCAGTTACTCGAATAGTCCAGATACGCAGTATTTT
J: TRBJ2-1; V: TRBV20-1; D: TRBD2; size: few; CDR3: CSAREGGGRQGEQFF; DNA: TGCAGTGCTAGAGAGGGGGGAGGGCGTCAGGGTGAGCAGTTCTTC
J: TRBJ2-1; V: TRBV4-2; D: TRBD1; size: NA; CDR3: CASSQEPGQGAVNEQFF; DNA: TGTGCCAGCAGCCAGGAACCGGGACAGGGGGCGGTCAATGAGCAGTTCTTC
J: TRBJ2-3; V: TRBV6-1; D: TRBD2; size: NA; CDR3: CASSEGILLAGEPDTQYF; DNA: TGTGCCAGCAGTGAGGGGATACTCCTAGCGGGAGAACCAGATACGCAGTATTTT
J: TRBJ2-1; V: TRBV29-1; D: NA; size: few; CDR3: CSETSSRNEQFF; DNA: TGCAGCGAGACTAGTTCTCGGAATGAGCAGTTCTTC
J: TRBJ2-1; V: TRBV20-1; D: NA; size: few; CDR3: CSAPPARDSYNEQFF; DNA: TGCAGTGCCCCCCCGGCTCGGGACTCCTACAATGAGCAGTTCTTC
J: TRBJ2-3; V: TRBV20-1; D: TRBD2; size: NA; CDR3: CSGSSGGSTDTQYF; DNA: TGCAGTGGTTCTAGCGGGGGTAGCACAGATACGCAGTATTTT
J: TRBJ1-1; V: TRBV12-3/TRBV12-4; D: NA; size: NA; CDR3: CASSQRDNMNTEAFF; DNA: TGTGCCAGCAGCCAACGGGACAACATGAACACTGAAGCTTTCTTT
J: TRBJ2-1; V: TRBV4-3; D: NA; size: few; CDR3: CASSQDTGALYNEQFF; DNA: TGCGCCAGCAGCCAAGATACGGGAGCCCTCTACAATGAGCAGTTCTTC
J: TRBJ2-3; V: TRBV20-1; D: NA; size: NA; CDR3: CSAWEVTDTQYF; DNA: TGCAGTGCTTGGGAGGTCACAGATACGCAGTATTTT
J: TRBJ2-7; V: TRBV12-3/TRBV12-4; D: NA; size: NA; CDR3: CASSLATGDYEQYF; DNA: TGTGCCAGCAGTTTAGCGACGGGGGACTACGAGCAGTACTTC
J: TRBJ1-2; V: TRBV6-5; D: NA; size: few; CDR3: CASSYSSLRDKGGYGYTF; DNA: TGTGCCAGCAGTTACTCGAGCCTCAGGGACAAAGGAGGCTATGGCTACACCTTC
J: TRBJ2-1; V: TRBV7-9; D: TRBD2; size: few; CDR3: CASSPTSGIYNEQFF; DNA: TGTGCCAGCAGCCCGACTAGCGGAATCTACAATGAGCAGTTCTTC
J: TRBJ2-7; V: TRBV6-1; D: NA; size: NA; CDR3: CASSEGPLYEQYF; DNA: TGTGCCAGCAGTGAAGGGCCCCTTTACGAGCAGTACTTC
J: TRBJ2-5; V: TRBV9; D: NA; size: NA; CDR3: CASRGVQETQYF; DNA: TGTGCCAGCCGCGGGGTCCAAGAGACCCAGTACTTC
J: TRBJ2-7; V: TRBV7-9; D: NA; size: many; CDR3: CASSPRGIYEQYF; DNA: TGTGCCAGCAGCCCCCGGGGCATTTACGAGCAGTACTTC
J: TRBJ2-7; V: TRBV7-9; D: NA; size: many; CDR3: CASSSLLGNYEQYF; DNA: TGTGCCAGCAGCTCACTACTAGGTAACTACGAGCAGTACTTC
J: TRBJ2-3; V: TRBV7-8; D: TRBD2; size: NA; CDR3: CASSFWAGGTTDTQYF; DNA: TGTGCCAGCAGCTTTTGGGCGGGAGGCACCACAGATACGCAGTATTTT
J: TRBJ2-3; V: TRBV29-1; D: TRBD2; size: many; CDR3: CSVRGSSDTQYF; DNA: TGCAGCGTCCGCGGGAGTTCAGATACGCAGTATTTT
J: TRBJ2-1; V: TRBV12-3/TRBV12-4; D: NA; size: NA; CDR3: CASSLAQSGYNEQFF; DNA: TGTGCCAGCAGTCTAGCCCAATCGGGATACAATGAGCAGTTCTTC
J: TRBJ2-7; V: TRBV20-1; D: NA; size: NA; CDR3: CSARDWVDNSYEQYF; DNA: TGCAGTGCTAGAGATTGGGTGGACAACTCCTACGAGCAGTACTTC
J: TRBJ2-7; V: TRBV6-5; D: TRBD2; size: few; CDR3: CASSYSGTSGDIYEQYF; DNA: TGTGCCAGCAGTTACTCCGGGACTAGCGGAGATATCTACGAGCAGTACTTC
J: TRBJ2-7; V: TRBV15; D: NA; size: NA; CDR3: CATSRDPAPYYEQYF; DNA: TGTGCCACCAGCAGAGATCCTGCGCCGTACTACGAGCAGTACTTC
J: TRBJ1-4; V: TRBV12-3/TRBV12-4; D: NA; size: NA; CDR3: CASSPRQTGTEKLFF; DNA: TGTGCCAGCAGCCCCCGGCAGACCGGGACTGAAAAACTGTTTTTT
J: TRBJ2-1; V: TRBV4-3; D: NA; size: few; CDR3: CASSQDIGQSSYNEQFF; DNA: TGCGCCAGCAGCCAAGATATAGGACAGAGCTCCTACAATGAGCAGTTCTTC
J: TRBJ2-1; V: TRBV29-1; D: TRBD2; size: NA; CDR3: CSVVGLAGLYNEQFF; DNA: TGCAGCGTGGTCGGACTAGCGGGACTATACAATGAGCAGTTCTTC
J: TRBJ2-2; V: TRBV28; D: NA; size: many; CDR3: CASYADTGELFF; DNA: TGTGCCAGCTACGCGGACACCGGGGAGCTGTTTTTT
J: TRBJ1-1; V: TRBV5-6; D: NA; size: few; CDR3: CASSLGGTGNTEAFF; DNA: TGTGCCAGCAGCTTGGGTGGAACCGGGAACACTGAAGCTTTCTTT
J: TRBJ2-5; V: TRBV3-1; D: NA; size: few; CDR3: CASSQVVEETQYF; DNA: TGTGCCAGCAGCCAAGTAGTGGAAGAGACCCAGTACTTC
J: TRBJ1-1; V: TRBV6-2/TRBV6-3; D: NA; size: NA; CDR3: CASTRGAPEAFF; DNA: TGTGCCAGCACCAGGGGAGCCCCTGAAGCTTTCTTT
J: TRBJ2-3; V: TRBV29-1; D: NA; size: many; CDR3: CSAFPGSTDTQYF; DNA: TGCAGCGCCTTTCCCGGGAGCACAGATACGCAGTATTTT
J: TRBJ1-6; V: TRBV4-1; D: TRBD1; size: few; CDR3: CASSQGQGAHSPLHF; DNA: TGCGCCAGCAGCCAAGGACAGGGGGCGCATTCACCCCTCCACTTT
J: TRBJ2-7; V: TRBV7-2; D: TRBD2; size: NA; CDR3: CASSPWGGLAGGGEQYF; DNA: TGTGCCAGCAGCCCGTGGGGGGGACTAGCGGGAGGTGGAGAGCAGTACTTC
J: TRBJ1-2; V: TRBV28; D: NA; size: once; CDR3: CASSLWTAYGYTF; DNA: TGTGCCAGCAGTTTATGGACGGCCTATGGCTACACCTTC
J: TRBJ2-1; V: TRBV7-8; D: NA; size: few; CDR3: CASSLGGYSTYNEQFF; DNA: TGTGCCAGCAGCCTCGGGGGTTATAGCACCTACAATGAGCAGTTCTTC
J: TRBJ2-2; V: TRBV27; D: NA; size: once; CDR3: CASSSHRLGEVKGTGELFF; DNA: TGTGCCAGCAGTTCCCATCGCCTGGGGGAGGTGAAGGGAACCGGGGAGCTGTTTTTT
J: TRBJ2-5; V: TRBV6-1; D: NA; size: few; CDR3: CAGEGSRALGRETQYF; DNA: TGTGCCGGAGAAGGGAGTCGGGCCCTGGGCCGGGAGACCCAGTACTTC
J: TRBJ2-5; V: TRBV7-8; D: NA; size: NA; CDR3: CASSRGISSETQYF; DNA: TGTGCCAGCAGCCGCGGGATTTCTTCAGAGACCCAGTACTTC
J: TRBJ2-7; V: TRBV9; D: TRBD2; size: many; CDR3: CASSTSGRAPEQYF; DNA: TGTGCCAGCAGCACCAGCGGGAGGGCACCCGAGCAGTACTTC
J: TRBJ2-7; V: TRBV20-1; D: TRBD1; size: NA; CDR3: CSAGGERQGAHEQYF; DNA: TGCAGTGCTGGAGGGGAGAGACAGGGGGCTCACGAGCAGTACTTC
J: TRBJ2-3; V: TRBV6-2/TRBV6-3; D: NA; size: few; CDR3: CASSYFADTQYF; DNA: TGTGCCAGCAGTTATTTTGCAGATACGCAGTATTTT
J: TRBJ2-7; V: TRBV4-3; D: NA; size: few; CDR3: CASSQDRDYEQYF; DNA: TGCGCCAGCAGCCAAGACCGAGATTACGAGCAGTACTTC
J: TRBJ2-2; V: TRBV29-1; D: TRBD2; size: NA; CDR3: CSVEGALGAGAGELFF; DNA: TGCAGCGTTGAGGGGGCGTTGGGAGCGGGAGCCGGGGAGCTGTTTTTT
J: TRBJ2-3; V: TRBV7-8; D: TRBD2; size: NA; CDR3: CASSPGRELGLGASDTQYF; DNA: TGTGCCAGCAGCCCGGGGCGGGAGCTGGGCCTAGGCGCGTCAGATACGCAGTATTTT